This TCR beta chain comes out of a study of control samples from healthy donors and cancer patients. The sample holds one count of this clone. Data came from immunoSEQ multiplex PCR; TCRdb stores just in-frame clones and leaves some out. The data contain 55,000 to 85,000 clones, around 87% of them singletons. This CDR3 is 13 amino acids long. The V and J ends lost 0 bases and 7 bases respectively, with 7 bases between them. Germline assignment: CDR1 SGHRS and CDR2 YFSETQ. V is TRBV5-1 and J is TRBJ1-4; D gene uncertain. Sample: PBMCs. This TCR derives from a woman between 50 and 59 years old with head and neck cancer. The CDR3 protein is CASSLEPGEKLFF. Here the CDR3 DNA reads TGCGCCAGCAGCTTGGAACCGGGTGAAAAACTGTTTTTT.